The clone carrying this T cell receptor beta chain was seen only a few times. Its matching antigen is unknown. This sample stems from a study of identical twins. TCRdb recomputed calls from the 5' RACE reads with MiXCR, one row per CDR3 protein. The sample lists around 370,000 distinct CDR3 sequences, 8.5% to 10% occurring once. Donors were all healthy Caucasians. Points from the study as a whole: While abundant cord blood beta clonotypes carried fewer insertions, memory repertoires showed no such pattern.

This receptor was identified in a woman in her forties or fifties in good health. Sequenced input: naive T cells sorted from blood.

The CDR3 coding sequence is TGTGCCAGCGGGAGGTACAATGAGCAGTTCTTC. Translation: CASGRYNEQFF. The V gene is TRBV6-6, the J gene TRBJ2-1, with a possible D match to TRBD2 (6 bases). The V and J ends lost 8 bases and 4 bases respectively, with 6 bases between them. Germline V CDR1 and CDR2: MNHNY, SVGAGI (reference sequence). The CDR3 is 11 amino acids.